Sequencing of this T cell receptor beta chain was carried out in a study of CXCR3-negative and CXCR3-positive naive CD8 T cells. The authors prepared UMI-labeled TRB cDNA libraries by 5' RACE. TCRdb re-analyzed the 5' RACE reads; it lists each CDR3 protein once, without DNA. This sample's table reports tens of thousands of distinct CDR3 sequences. The sequenced sample was naive CXCR3- CD8+ T cells from blood. The subset denotes: CD45RO-CCR7+CD27+CD95- naive CD8+ T cells lacking CXCR3 (TNR3-). The sequence derives from a human donor in good health. Some clones in this sample may be carry-over from other donors' samples.

CDR3 protein: CATSRDLSGGPDTDTQYF. The J gene is TRBJ2-3, the V gene TRBV15; TCRdb's D call of TRBD2 is untestable without DNA. The CDR3 contains 18 residues. CDR1 and CDR2 from the germline V gene are LNHNV and YYDKDF (reference sequence).